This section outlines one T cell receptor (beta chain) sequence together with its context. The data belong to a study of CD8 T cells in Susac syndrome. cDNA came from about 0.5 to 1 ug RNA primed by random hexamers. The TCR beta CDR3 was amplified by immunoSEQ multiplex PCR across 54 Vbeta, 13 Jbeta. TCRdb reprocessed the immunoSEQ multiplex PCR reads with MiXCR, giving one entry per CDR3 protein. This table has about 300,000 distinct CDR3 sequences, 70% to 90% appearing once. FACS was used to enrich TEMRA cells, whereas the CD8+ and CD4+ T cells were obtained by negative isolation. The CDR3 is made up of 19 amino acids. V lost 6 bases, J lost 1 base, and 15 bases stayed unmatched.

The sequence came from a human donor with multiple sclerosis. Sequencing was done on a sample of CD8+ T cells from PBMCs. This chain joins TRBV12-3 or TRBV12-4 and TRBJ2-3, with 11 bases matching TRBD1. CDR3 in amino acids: CASSPGGTGGIGGTDTQYF. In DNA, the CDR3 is TGTGCCAGCAGCCCGGGCGGGACAGGGGGAATCGGGGGCACAGATACGCAGTATTTT.